This T cell receptor (beta chain) stems from a study of T cells after yellow fever vaccination (dated by TCRdb to about 2019). About the investigation overall: Libraries from fractions with low cell numbers were prepared with the SMART-Seq v4 Ultra Low Input RNA kit. Blood samples were taken at several timepoints before and after primary and secondary immunization, and bulk PBMC replicates and cell subsets were isolated. To follow T-cell clones before and after both primary and booster YFV17D yellow fever vaccination, bulk TCR alpha and beta repertoires underwent longitudinal sequencing. Two healthy male donors, one aged 18 to 29 and one aged 30 to 39 years, were included in the cohort.

From cysteine to phenylalanine, the CDR3 is 15 amino acids long. Only the CDR3 region is kept as DNA, spanning 45 bases read in frame from base 1. Trimming takes 4 bases from V and 2 bases from J, and the germline ends sit 12 bases apart. TCR cDNA was synthesized by 5'RACE template switching, through which a universal primer site and unique molecular identifiers were introduced. Priming for cDNA synthesis came from both the TCR alpha and TCR beta constant segments. Library amplification used two PCR steps, and the second PCR step added sample barcodes and sequencing adapters. Libraries were sequenced on Illumina HiSeq 2500 (2x100 bp) or NovaSeq (2x150 bp). Concerning the study's data processing: Demultiplexing of reads and collapsing into UMI consensus sequences were performed with MIGEC, and V(D)J alignment was carried out with MiXCR. Vaccine-responding clonotypes were defined with edgeR using replicate PBMC samples, requiring FDR below 0.01 and a log2 fold change above 5 up to day 15. Bulk clonotypes were assigned CD4 or CD8 identity according to which sequenced CD4 or CD8 repertoire held them at higher abundance. Using fastp trimming at Q25 and MiXCR clonotype assembly, TCRdb reanalyzed the public sequencing data and kept in-frame beta chains. Under each unique CDR3 protein, matching rows form one entry showing the most common genes and DNA. The V and J calls follow TCRdb's processing rather than the paper's. The sample table holds 500,000 to 650,000 distinct CDR3 sequences, of which about 15% were seen once. 17% of the sample comes from the top ten.

Ten or more counts support this clonotype. There is no known antigen for this receptor. Base qualities are missing; no much larger clone stands one base away. The treatment or condition label corresponds to: live attenuated yellow fever vaccine strain. At every blood-draw timepoint, two biological replicates of bulk PBMCs were collected. PBMCs were isolated from peripheral blood using a standard Ficoll-Paque protocol. RNA was extracted with TriZol from bulk PBMCs, CD4 and CD8 fractions, and dextramer-positive and dextramer-negative fractions. Broad study findings and their caveats: FACS-sorted repertoires could contain abundant contaminating clonotypes from the bulk population, so computational filtering was required. After the booster, most clones that had expanded after primary vaccination were detected again (about 95% of CD4 and around nine tenths of CD8), suggesting broad maintenance of memory. Compared with the primary T-cell response, the secondary T-cell response was faster but weaker, reaching its peak on day 5 rather than on day 15. A small share of clonotypes occurred in both CD4 and CD8 compartments, likely arising from convergent recombination. Because the study included only a couple of donors, the extent to which the findings can be generalized is limited.

This sequence was found in a man younger than 30 who received the YFV17D yellow fever vaccine. This specimen consisted of PBMCs, obtained about 5 days after the first yellow fever vaccination. This chain is built from TRBV12-3 or TRBV12-4 and TRBJ1-3; TRBD1 is perhaps the D gene, given 5 matching bases. The nucleotide sequence reads TGTGCCAGCAGTTCCCCCGAGGGGACTGGAAACACCATATATTTT. Its protein is CASSSPEGTGNTIYF.